This T cell receptor (beta chain) was recorded in a study of beta chain features in type 1 diabetes. With 7 bases clipped from V and 13 bases from J, the junction kept 15 bases outside the gene matches. CDR1 and CDR2 (germline): SGHVS, FQNEAQ. The length of the CDR3 is 14 residues. Expressed TCRB transcripts were sequenced because the isolated RNA had all been reverse transcribed beforehand. Measured with immunoSEQ multiplex PCR; TCRdb has only the in-frame clones, and not every one. The sample records under 450,000 clones, about 15% being singletons. This clone was seen repeatedly, ten times or more.

This clonotype was sampled from a man between 25 and 39 years old in good health. This chain links TRBV7-8 with TRBJ2-1, with 8 bases fitting TRBD2. Sequenced sample: naive CD4+ T cells from blood. CDR3 sequence reads: CASTKMGREARQFF. The CDR3 coding sequence is TGTGCCAGCACCAAAATGGGGCGGGAGGCTCGACAGTTCTTC. The complete variable domain, with remaining parts taken from reference TRBV7-8 and TRBJ2-1, reads GAGVSQSPRYKVAKRGQDVALRCDPISGHVSLFWYQQALGQGPEFLTYFQNEAQLDKSGLPSDRFFAERPEGSVSTLKIQRTQQEDSAVYLCASTKMGREARQFFGPGTRLTVL.